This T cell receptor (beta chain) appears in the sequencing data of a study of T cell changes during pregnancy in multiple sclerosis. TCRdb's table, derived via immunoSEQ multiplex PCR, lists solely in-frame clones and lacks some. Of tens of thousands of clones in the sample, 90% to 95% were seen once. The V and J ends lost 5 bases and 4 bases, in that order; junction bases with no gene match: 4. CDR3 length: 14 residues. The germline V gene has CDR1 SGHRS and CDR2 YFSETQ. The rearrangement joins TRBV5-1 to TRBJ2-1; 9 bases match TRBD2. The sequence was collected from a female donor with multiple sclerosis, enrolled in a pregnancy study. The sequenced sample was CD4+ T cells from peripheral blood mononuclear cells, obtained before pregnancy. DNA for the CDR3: TGCGCCAGCAGGCGGGGGGGGGAATACAATGAGCAGTTCTTC. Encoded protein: CASRRGGEYNEQFF.